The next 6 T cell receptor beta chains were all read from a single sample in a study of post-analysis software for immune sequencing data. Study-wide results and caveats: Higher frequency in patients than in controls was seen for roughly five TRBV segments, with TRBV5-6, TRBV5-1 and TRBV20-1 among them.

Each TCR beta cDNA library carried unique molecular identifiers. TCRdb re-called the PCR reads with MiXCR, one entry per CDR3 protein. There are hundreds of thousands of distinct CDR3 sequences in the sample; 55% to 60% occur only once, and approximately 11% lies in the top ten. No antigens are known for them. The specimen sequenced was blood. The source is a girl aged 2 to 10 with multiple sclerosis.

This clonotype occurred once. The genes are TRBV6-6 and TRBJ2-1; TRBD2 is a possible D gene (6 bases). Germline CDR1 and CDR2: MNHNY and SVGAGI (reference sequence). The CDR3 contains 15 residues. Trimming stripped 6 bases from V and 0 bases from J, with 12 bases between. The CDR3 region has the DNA TGTGCCAGCAGCCATAGCGGTATCTCCTACAATGAGCAGTTCTTC. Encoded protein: CASSHSGISYNEQFF.

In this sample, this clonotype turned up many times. The DNA for the CDR3 is TGTGCCAGCAGCAGGAGAGCTAGCGGGAGGGGCTCCTACAATGAGCAGTTCTTC. Amino acids: CASSRRASGRGSYNEQFF. The chain combines TRBV7-2 with TRBJ2-1; 12 nucleotides align to TRBD2. The ends lost 5 bases at V and 0 bases at J; junction bases unmatched: 8. The CDR3 covers 18 residues. Germline V CDR1 and CDR2: SGHTA, FQGNSA.

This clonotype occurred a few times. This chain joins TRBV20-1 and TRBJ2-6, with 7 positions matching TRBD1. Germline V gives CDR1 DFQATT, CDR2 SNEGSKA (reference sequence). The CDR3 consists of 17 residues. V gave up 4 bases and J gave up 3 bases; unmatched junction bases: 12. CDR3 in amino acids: CSANTREGADGANVLTF. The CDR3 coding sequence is TGCAGTGCTAACACTCGAGAGGGGGCTGATGGGGCCAACGTCCTGACTTTC.

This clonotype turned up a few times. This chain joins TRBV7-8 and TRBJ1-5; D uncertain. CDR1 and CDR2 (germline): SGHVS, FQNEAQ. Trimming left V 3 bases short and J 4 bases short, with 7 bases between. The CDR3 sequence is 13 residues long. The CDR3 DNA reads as TGTGCCAGCAGCTTCATGGGGAATCAGCCCCAGCATTTT. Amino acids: CASSFMGNQPQHF.

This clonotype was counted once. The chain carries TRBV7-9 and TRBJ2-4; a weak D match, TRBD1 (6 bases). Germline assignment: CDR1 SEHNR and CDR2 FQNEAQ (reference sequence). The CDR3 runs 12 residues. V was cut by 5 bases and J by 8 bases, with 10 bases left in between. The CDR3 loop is CASSPRGDIQYF. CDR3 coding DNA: TGTGCCAGCAGCCCCAGGGGTGACATTCAGTACTTC. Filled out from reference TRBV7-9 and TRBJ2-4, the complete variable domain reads DTGVSQNPRHKITKRGQNVTFRCDPISEHNRLYWYRQTLGQGPEFLTYFQNEAQLEKSRLLSDRFSAERPKGSFSTLEIQRTEQGDSAMYLCASSPRGDIQYFGAGTRLSVL.

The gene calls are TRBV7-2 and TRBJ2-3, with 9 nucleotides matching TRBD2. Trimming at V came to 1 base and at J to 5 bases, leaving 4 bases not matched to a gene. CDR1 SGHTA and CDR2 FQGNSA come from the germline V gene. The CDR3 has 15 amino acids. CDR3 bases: TGTGCCAGCAGCTTAGTAGCGGGGGTCGAAGATACGCAGTATTTT. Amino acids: CASSLVAGVEDTQYF. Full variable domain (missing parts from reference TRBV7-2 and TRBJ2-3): GAGVSQSPSNKVTEKGKDVELRCDPISGHTALYWYRQSLGQGLEFLIYFQGNSAPDKSGLPSDRFSAERTGGSVSTLTIQRTQQEDSAVYLCASSLVAGVEDTQYFGPGTRLTVL.